The present T cell receptor beta chain was sequenced within a study of T cells in Graves' hyperthyroidism and ophthalmopathy (dated by TCRdb to between 2017 and 2020). Turning to the overall study: A discovery cohort of around 98 patients, roughly 45 with Graves' ophthalmopathy and over 55 with stable Graves' hyperthyroidism, was used to find distinguishing TCR V-J signatures. Prospective prediction of ophthalmopathy was tested in an independent validation cohort of 18 to 20 hyperthyroidism patients and 15 to 17 patients who later progressed to ophthalmopathy. The approximately 97 discovery patients were randomly divided into training and test sets at a 7:3 ratio. Thyroid tissue and blood T-cell repertoires from roughly six Graves' hyperthyroidism patients were also compared in the study. After blood sampling, hyperthyroidism patients were treated with methimazole at a starting dose of 30 mg daily, and ophthalmopathy patients were treated with high-dose intravenous methylprednisolone. According to the paper, TCR Vbeta CDR3 sequencing was carried out on 135 peripheral blood samples, which came from fewer than 50 ophthalmopathy, approximately 78 hyperthyroidism and roughly 17 progressor patients.

This clonotype was recorded at least ten times. No antigen is known for it. No per-base quality is available; no much larger clone lies one base away. What the study reported, not specific to this receptor: A 13 V-J signature model separated ophthalmopathy from stable hyperthyroidism, with over 85% sensitivity and roughly 84% specificity in cross-validation and 80%/75% in testing. Most expanded thyroid clonotypes (frequency above 0.001) were also detected in blood, suggesting blood repertoires may reflect thyroid immune responses. No statistical method was used to fix the sample size in advance, and group allocation was not hidden from the investigators. In validation, the model predicted progression to ophthalmopathy a median of approximately 6.3 months before onset, with 70% to 71% sensitivity and around 76% specificity.

Amplification of TCR beta CDR3 regions was carried out from RNA transcripts. A first-round RT-PCR of the TCR CDR3 used the HTBI primer set with the Qiagen OneStep RT-PCR kit. Libraries were constructed in a second round of multiplex PCR, after which size selection and purification were performed. The libraries were sequenced on an Illumina HiSeq2000 using paired-end 100 bp reads. Regarding the original processing steps: SOAPnuke was used to process the raw data, with reads discarded if the reads contained adapters or uncalled bases, had a mean Phred below 15, or lacked an exact constant-primer or identifier match. High-quality paired reads were merged using COPE v1.2.5, and each unique nucleotide sequence was defined as a clonotype. MiTCR v1.1 was used to align the clonotypes against IMGT TRBV, TRBD and TRBJ reference segments. Analysis was restricted to V-J combinations with a frequency above 0.0001, which covered roughly 99% of repertoires. The TCS score was defined as the ratio of F50 (clonal expansion) to E x V (chaos), calculated using BLOSUM62-based TCRdist between CDR3 peptides within each V-J. Welch's t-statistics and random forest reduced roughly 500 V-J features to 13, which were used in a naive Bayes classifier (R e1071). The public reads were run again by TCRdb, first through fastp at Q25 and then through MiXCR, and only productive beta chains were kept. Identical CDR3 proteins give one entry, which carries the most common genes and DNA. Clone size and V and J calls follow TCRdb, not the original study. In all, the sample holds some 510,000 distinct CDR3 sequences, and roughly 46% of those were seen once. The ten largest account for just under 8.5% of the sample.

The CDR3 goes from the cysteine to the phenylalanine over 14 residues. Only the CDR3 portion is preserved as DNA: 42 bases, with reading frame beginning at the first base. The germline V gene (reference sequence) supplies CDR1 LNHNV and CDR2 YYDKDF. V is trimmed back by 7 bases and J by 5 bases, and the junction contains 7 bases that no gene match accounts for. Stable Graves' hyperthyroidism was defined as no progression to ophthalmopathy during 18 months of follow-up. The hyperthyroidism patients were between 18 and 65 years old and newly diagnosed, with a disease duration of less than 2 months. Any patient with an uncontrolled infection, another autoimmune disease, pregnancy or lactation was excluded. Diagnoses were established on the basis of clinical symptoms, serum thyroxine and TRAb, thyroid ultrasound, and orbital computed tomography. Total RNA was extracted with Trizol reagent, and quality was checked on an Agilent 2100 Bioanalyzer.

The rearrangement combines TRBV15 with TRBJ1-1; TRBD1 fits 10 bases in the junction. Sample: peripheral blood or thyroid tissue (not recorded which). The source is a woman aged 18-29 years with Graves' hyperthyroidism. Donor details come from another sample of the same person, matched by shared clones. The CDR3 is CATTDRGLGTEAFF. The sequenced DNA is TGTGCCACCACTGACAGGGGGCTTGGGACTGAAGCTTTCTTT.